These 26 T cell receptor beta chains were sequenced from one sample in a study of T cell repertoires in cytomegalovirus infection (dated by TCRdb to about 2019). This specimen's treatment or condition label, interpreted: in vitro stimulation with specific CMV peptide epitopes to enrich CMV-specific T cells. Their antigens are not known. The listed sequencing device is Illumina HiSeq 1500. TCRdb trimmed the raw reads at Q25, called clones with MiXCR and kept productive beta chains. Rows are unified per CDR3 protein, each entry keeping the most common DNA and genes. The sample profile shows 250,000 to 300,000 distinct CDR3 sequences; 22% of them were found once. The ten largest account for roughly a fifth of the sample. The sequencing used cultured PBMCs, collected from culture after CMV antigen stimulation. Receptor source: a human donor in good health (CMV status not recorded). Some clones in this sample may be carry-over from other donors' samples.

The genes are TRBV18 and TRBJ1-4, with D hard to call. The V and J ends lost 6 bases and 6 bases respectively, with 14 bases between them. CDR1 and CDR2 (germline): KGHSH, LQKENI. The CDR3 spans 14 residues. CDR3 residues: CASSRQMTDEKLFF. CDR3 DNA: TGTGCCAGCTCGCGACAAATGACGGATGAAAAACTGTTTTTT.

This clonotype turned up a few times. This sequence joins TRBV19 and TRBJ2-2, with 12 bases matching TRBD2. The germline gives CDR1 LNHDA, CDR2 SQIVND (reference sequence). The J segment lost 5 bases and the V segment lost 6 bases, leaving 19 bases of the junction unmatched. The CDR3 runs 20 residues. CDR3 sequence reads: CASSPRKYSSGRVETGELFF. The CDR3 DNA sequence: TGTGCCAGTAGCCCACGCAAATACTCTAGCGGGAGGGTAGAAACCGGGGAGCTGTTTTTT.

The gene calls are TRBV5-1 and TRBJ2-7; TRBD2 matches 7 bases. The CDR3 extends over 15 amino acids. Germline V lookup: CDR1 SGHRS, CDR2 YFSETQ. The ends lost 4 bases at V and 0 bases at J; junction bases unmatched: 7. The DNA of the CDR3 is TGCGCCAGCAGCCTGCGGGAGACCGGCTCCTACGAGCAGTACTTC. Amino acids: CASSLRETGSYEQYF.

This clonotype was counted between two and nine times. The chain has TRBV27 and TRBJ2-2; no reliable D call. Per germline, CDR1 MNHEY and CDR2 SMNVEV (reference sequence). V gave up 2 bases and J gave up 3 bases, with 13 bases separating them. The CDR3 runs to 16 residues. CDR3 sequence reads: CASSLQYRTHTGELFF. The CDR3 region has the DNA TGTGCCAGCAGTTTACAATATAGGACCCACACCGGGGAGCTGTTTTTT.

This chain links TRBV15 with TRBJ2-5, with D maybe TRBD2 (5 bases). Trimming shortened V by 5 bases and J by 3 bases, and 13 bases separated the two germline ends. CDR1 is LNHNV, CDR2 YYDKDF, per germline (reference sequence). This CDR3 contains 14 residues. The CDR3 nucleotides read TGTGCCACCAGCTACTCGACCGGGAAAGAGACCCAGTACTTC. Encoded protein: CATSYSTGKETQYF.

This clonotype was counted at least ten times. This chain links TRBV7-2 with TRBJ2-3, with 9 bases identical to TRBD2. Germline V gene sequence: CDR1 SGHTA, CDR2 FQGNSA. The CDR3 totals 15 residues. V lost 2 bases and J lost 5; bases outside the gene matches: 5. The CDR3 DNA reads as TGTGCCAGCAGCTTAATAGCGGGAGCTGGAGATACGCAGTATTTT. It translates to CASSLIAGAGDTQYF.

This clonotype occurred a few times. This chain joins TRBV7-9 and TRBJ2-3, with 11 bases aligning to TRBD2. The CDR3 totals 16 residues. Trimming removed 6 bases from V and 6 bases from J; junction bases left unmatched: 11. Germline loops: CDR1 SEHNR, CDR2 FQNEAQ (reference sequence). CDR3 DNA: TGTGCCAGCAGTTCCGGGACTAGCGGATTTTACGATACGCAGTATTTT. It is translated as CASSSGTSGFYDTQYF. Variable domain in full (rest from reference TRBV7-9 and TRBJ2-3): DTGVSQNPRHKITKRGQNVTFRCDPISEHNRLYWYRQTLGQGPEFLTYFQNEAQLEKSRLLSDRFSAERPKGSFSTLEIQRTEQGDSAMYLCASSSGTSGFYDTQYFGPGTRLTVL.

The chain links TRBV25-1 to TRBJ2-5, with TRBD2 identical over 11 bases. After removal of 4 bases from V and 6 bases from J, the junction contained 13 bases not matched to a gene. CDR1 and CDR2 (germline): MGHDK, SYGVNS. The CDR3 length is 17 residues. CDR3 loop: CASSGPPTSGSTKTQYF. Written as DNA, the CDR3 is TGTGCCAGCAGTGGCCCCCCTACTAGCGGGAGTACGAAGACCCAGTACTTC.

This clonotype was observed a handful of times. The rearrangement uses TRBV6-1 and TRBJ2-2; 11 bases align to TRBD2. The junction had 5 bases not matched to a gene; V was cut back by 0 bases and J by 5 bases. The CDR3 loop spans 17 amino acids. Germline CDR1 reads MNHNS; CDR2 reads SASEGT. CDR3 sequence: CASSEALLAGVTGELFF. DNA for the CDR3: TGTGCCAGCAGTGAAGCGCTACTAGCGGGAGTAACCGGGGAGCTGTTTTTT.

In its sample, this clonotype was seen many times. The V call is TRBV7-2, the J call TRBJ2-7, with D tentatively TRBD2 (6 bases). Germline V gene sequence: CDR1 SGHTA, CDR2 FQGNSA. V shed 2 bases and J shed 2 bases, with 10 bases lying between them. The CDR3 is 14 residues long. Here the CDR3 reads CASSLNGGAYEQYF. In nucleotides, the CDR3 is TGTGCCAGCAGCTTAAACGGGGGTGCCTACGAGCAGTACTTC.

This chain connects TRBV10-3 to TRBJ2-1, with 10 positions matching TRBD1. V lost 3 bases and J lost 6; bases outside the gene matches: 11. The germline V gene encodes CDR1 ENHRY and CDR2 SYGVKD. There are 17 residues in the CDR3. In DNA, the CDR3 is TGTGCCATCAGTGATCCGGACAGGGGGAACGAGGGCAATGAGCAGTTCTTC. It translates to CAISDPDRGNEGNEQFF.

There are a few counts of this clonotype. V and J are TRBV6-5 and TRBJ1-1; D is ambiguous. Germline values: CDR1 MNHEY, CDR2 SVGAGI. Trimming took 2 bases from V and 5 from J, leaving 12 bases between them. There are 14 residues in the CDR3. The CDR3 here is CASSYISGRTEAFF. CDR3 coding DNA: TGTGCCAGCAGTTACATATCGGGTAGAACTGAAGCTTTCTTT.

This clonotype was counted between two and nine times. The J gene is TRBJ1-5, the V gene TRBV29-1, with D hard to call. The CDR3 is made up of 13 amino acids. V gave up 1 base and J gave up 4 bases, with 8 bases separating them. Germline CDR1 is SQVTM and CDR2 is ANQGSEA. The CDR3 sequence: CSVEVRANQPQHF. In DNA, the CDR3 is TGCAGCGTTGAAGTGCGGGCTAATCAGCCCCAGCATTTT.

V usage is TRBV4-1 and J usage is TRBJ2-5; no clear D. The V end lost 0 bases, the J end lost 6 bases, and 8 bases lay between the germline ends. The CDR3 length is 13 residues. CDR1 is MGHRA, CDR2 YSYEKL, per germline. The CDR3 sequence is CASSQERRKTQYF. CDR3 coding DNA: TGCGCCAGCAGCCAAGAGAGGCGTAAGACCCAGTACTTC.

V is TRBV10-3 and J is TRBJ1-3; D is uncertain. The V end lost 0 bases, the J end lost 4 bases, and 10 bases lay between the germline ends. CDR1 is ENHRY and CDR2 is SYGVKD in the germline V gene. CDR3 length: 15 residues. CDR3 sequence reads: CAISESWGAGNTIYF. The CDR3 region has the DNA TGTGCCATCAGTGAGTCATGGGGAGCAGGAAACACCATATATTTT.

CDR3: CASSPGAPRIIDEQFF. Here the CDR3 DNA reads TGTGCCAGCTCACCGGGAGCCCCCCGGATCATAGATGAGCAGTTCTTC. The rearrangement links TRBV18 to TRBJ2-1, with D possibly being TRBD2 (5 bases). This CDR3 is built from 16 residues. Germline V lookup: CDR1 KGHSH, CDR2 LQKENI. V lost 3 bases and J 8 bases, leaving 20 bases between the germline ends.

The chain combines TRBV11-2 with TRBJ2-1; the match to TRBD2 covers 12 bases. The CDR3 has 16 amino acids. The V gene's germline CDR1 is SGHAT and CDR2 FQNNGV. V trimming: 3 bases; J trimming: 7 bases; junction bases outside the gene matches: 7. CDR3 amino acids: CASSFRLAGESNEQFF. The CDR3 nucleotides are TGTGCCAGCAGCTTTAGACTAGCGGGAGAGTCTAATGAGCAGTTCTTC.

This clonotype has only a few counts. V and J are TRBV7-6 and TRBJ2-5; the D is unclear. The CDR3 totals 13 residues. CDR1 is SGHVS, CDR2 FNYEAQ, per germline. V lost 0 bases and J lost 5, with 7 bases in between. The CDR3 bases are TGTGCCAGCAGCTTAGCCGCGATGGAGACCCAGTACTTC. This sequence encodes CASSLAAMETQYF.

In its sample, this clonotype was seen a few times. V is TRBV12-3 or TRBV12-4 and J is TRBJ1-1; possible D gene TRBD1, 5 bases. Trimming stripped 5 bases from V and 2 bases from J, with 12 bases between. This CDR3 region has 14 residues. This CDR3 is CASSPEGFNTEAFF. The CDR3 DNA follows: TGTGCCAGCAGTCCTGAGGGGTTTAACACTGAAGCTTTCTTT.

The chain joins TRBV7-9 to TRBJ2-1; tentatively, D is TRBD1 (6 bases). Germline loops: CDR1 SEHNR, CDR2 FQNEAQ (reference sequence). The CDR3 covers 16 residues. Trimming stripped 5 bases from V and 5 bases from J, with 19 bases between. CDR3 residues: CASSLTSTGHNNEQFF. The CDR3 DNA reads TGTGCCAGCAGCCTCACCTCGACGGGACACAACAATGAGCAGTTCTTC.

This clonotype occurred a few times. This chain uses TRBV2 with TRBJ1-4, with D perhaps matching TRBD1 (6 bases). Per germline, CDR1 SNHLY and CDR2 FYNNEI. CDR3 length equals 18 residues. The V gene lost 3 bases and the J gene lost 3 bases, with 20 bases spanning the gap. CDR3: CASSDLSLNRASNEKLFF. The DNA of the CDR3 is TGTGCCAGCAGTGATCTCTCCCTAAACAGGGCATCTAATGAAAAACTGTTTTTT.

V is TRBV19 and J is TRBJ2-5; TRBD1 aligns across 11 bases. The CDR3 has 13 residues. The germline V gene encodes CDR1 LNHDA and CDR2 SQIVND (reference sequence). The junction had 6 bases not matched to a gene; V was cut back by 10 bases and J by 5 bases. The CDR3 loop reads CAIRDRGTETQYF. As DNA, the CDR3 is TGTGCCATTAGGGACAGGGGGACGGAGACCCAGTACTTC.

This clonotype was detected ten times or more. The chain combines TRBV12-3 or TRBV12-4 with TRBJ1-5, with TRBD1 identical over 11 bases. V was clipped by 5 bases and J by 8 bases; unmatched bases: 11. The length of the CDR3 is 16 residues. The CDR3 nucleotides read TGTGCCAGCAGTCCTCAACGGACAGGGGGCGCGAAGCCCCAGCATTTT. Translation: CASSPQRTGGAKPQHF.

V and J are TRBV19 and TRBJ2-7, with D maybe TRBD2 (6 bases). Trimming shortened V by 2 bases and J by 7 bases, and 24 bases separated the two germline ends. The CDR3 runs 17 residues. Germline CDR1 reads LNHDA; CDR2 reads SQIVND (reference sequence). As DNA, the CDR3 is TGTGCCAGTAGTATATCCCCAGGATTTGCGGGGAAAGGGGAGCAGTACTTC. Amino acid sequence: CASSISPGFAGKGEQYF.

In this sample, this clonotype turned up a few times. The genes are TRBV27 and TRBJ2-4; possibly TRBD1 for D (6 bases). Looked up from germline, CDR1 is MNHEY and CDR2 is SMNVEV (reference sequence). Trimming took off 4 bases at V and 0 bases at J, with 13 bases between the two ends. There are 16 residues in the CDR3. The CDR3 region has the DNA TGTGCCAGCAGTTCAAACAGGGCCCTAGCCAAAAACATTCAGTACTTC. Translated, it gives CASSSNRALAKNIQYF.

CDR3 bases: TGCAGTTTCACAAGAGAAAACACCGGGGAGCTGTTTTTT. It yields the protein CSFTRENTGELFF. The J gene is TRBJ2-2, the V gene TRBV20-1, with D unclear. This CDR3 spans 13 amino acids. V shed 8 bases and J shed 2 bases, with 12 bases lying between them. CDR1 and CDR2 from the germline V gene are DFQATT and SNEGSKA (reference sequence).